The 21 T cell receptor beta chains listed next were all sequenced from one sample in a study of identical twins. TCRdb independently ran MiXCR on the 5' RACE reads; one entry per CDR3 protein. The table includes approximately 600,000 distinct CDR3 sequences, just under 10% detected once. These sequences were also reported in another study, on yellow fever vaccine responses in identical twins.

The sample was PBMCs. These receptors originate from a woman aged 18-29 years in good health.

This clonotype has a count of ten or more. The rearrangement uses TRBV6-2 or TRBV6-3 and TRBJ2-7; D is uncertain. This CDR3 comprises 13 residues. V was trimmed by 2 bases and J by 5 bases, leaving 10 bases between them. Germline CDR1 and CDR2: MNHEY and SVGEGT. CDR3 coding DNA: TGTGCCAGCAGTTACCCAGGCAACAACGAGCAGTACTTC. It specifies CASSYPGNNEQYF.

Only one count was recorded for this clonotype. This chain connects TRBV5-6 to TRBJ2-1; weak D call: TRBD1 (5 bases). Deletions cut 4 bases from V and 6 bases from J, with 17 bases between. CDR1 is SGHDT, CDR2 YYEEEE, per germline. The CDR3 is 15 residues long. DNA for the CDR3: TGTGCCAGCAGCCCCGGGCTAGGGGCTGGCAATGAGCAGTTCTTC. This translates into CASSPGLGAGNEQFF.

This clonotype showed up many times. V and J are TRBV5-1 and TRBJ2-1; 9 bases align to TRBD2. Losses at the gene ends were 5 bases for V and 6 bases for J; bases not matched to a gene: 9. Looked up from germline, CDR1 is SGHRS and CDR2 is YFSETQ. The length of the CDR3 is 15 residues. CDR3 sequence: CASRDGTSPLNEQFF. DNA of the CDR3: TGCGCCAGCAGAGATGGGACTAGCCCCCTCAATGAGCAGTTCTTC.

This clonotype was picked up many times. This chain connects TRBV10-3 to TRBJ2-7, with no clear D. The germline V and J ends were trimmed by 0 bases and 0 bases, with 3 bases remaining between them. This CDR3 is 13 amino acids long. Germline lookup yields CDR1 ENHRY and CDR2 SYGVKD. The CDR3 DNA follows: TGTGCCATCAGTGAGTCCAGCTCCTACGAGCAGTACTTC. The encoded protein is CAISESSSYEQYF.

In nucleotides, the CDR3 is TGTGCCAGCAGCTTAGCGAGCGCCTTGAGCAATGAGCAGTTCTTC. It codes for CASSLASALSNEQFF. The J gene is TRBJ2-1, the V gene TRBV7-6; D uncertain. Germline V lookup: CDR1 SGHVS, CDR2 FNYEAQ. V was pared by 0 bases and J by 6 bases, with 12 bases between. The CDR3 extends over 15 amino acids.

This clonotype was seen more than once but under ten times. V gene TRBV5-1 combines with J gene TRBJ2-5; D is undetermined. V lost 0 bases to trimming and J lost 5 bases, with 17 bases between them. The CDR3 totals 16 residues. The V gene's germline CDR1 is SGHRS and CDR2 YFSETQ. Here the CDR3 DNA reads TGCGCCAGCAGCTTGGCCGGCGACCCGTCTAGGGAGACCCAGTACTTC. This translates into CASSLAGDPSRETQYF.

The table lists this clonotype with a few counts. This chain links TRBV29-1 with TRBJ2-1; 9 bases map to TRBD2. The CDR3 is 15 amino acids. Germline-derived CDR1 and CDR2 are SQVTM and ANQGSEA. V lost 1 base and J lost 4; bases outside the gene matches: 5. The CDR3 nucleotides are TGCAGCGTTGAAGGGGGTAGCGGGGGATACAATGAGCAGTTCTTC. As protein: CSVEGGSGGYNEQFF.

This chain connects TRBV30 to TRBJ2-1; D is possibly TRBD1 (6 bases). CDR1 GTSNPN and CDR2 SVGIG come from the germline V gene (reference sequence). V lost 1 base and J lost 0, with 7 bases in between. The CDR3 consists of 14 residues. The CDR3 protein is CAWSDRVSYNEQFF. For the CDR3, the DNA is TGTGCCTGGAGTGACAGGGTCTCCTACAATGAGCAGTTCTTC.

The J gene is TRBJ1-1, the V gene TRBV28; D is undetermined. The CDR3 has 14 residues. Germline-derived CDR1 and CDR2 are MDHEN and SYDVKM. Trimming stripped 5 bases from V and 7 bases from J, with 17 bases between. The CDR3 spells CASSLTTSSREAFF. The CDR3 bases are TGTGCCAGCAGTCTAACAACTTCGTCCCGTGAAGCTTTCTTT.

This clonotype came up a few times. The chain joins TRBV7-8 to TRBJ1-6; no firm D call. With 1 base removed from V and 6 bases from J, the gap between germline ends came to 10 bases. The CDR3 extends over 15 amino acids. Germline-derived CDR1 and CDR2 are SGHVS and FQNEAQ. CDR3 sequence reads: CASSLERDLNSPLHF. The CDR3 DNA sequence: TGTGCCAGCAGCTTAGAGCGGGATCTTAATTCACCCCTCCACTTT.

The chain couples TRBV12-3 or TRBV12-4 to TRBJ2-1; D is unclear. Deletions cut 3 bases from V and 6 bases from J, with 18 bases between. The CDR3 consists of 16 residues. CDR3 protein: CASSLALSGSANEQFF. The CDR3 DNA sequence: TGTGCCAGCAGTTTGGCCCTTTCAGGCTCCGCCAATGAGCAGTTCTTC.

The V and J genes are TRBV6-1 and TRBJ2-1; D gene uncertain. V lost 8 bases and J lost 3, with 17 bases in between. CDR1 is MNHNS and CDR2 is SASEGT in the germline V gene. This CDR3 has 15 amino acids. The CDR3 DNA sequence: TGTGCCAGCTGTAGTGATTGGACGGTCTACAATGAGCAGTTCTTC. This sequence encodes CASCSDWTVYNEQFF.

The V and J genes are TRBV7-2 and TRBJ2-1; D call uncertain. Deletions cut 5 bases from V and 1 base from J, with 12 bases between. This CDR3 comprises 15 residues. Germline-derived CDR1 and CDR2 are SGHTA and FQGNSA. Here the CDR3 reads CASSQRTNSYNEQFF. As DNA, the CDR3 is TGTGCCAGCAGCCAAAGAACTAATTCCTACAATGAGCAGTTCTTC.

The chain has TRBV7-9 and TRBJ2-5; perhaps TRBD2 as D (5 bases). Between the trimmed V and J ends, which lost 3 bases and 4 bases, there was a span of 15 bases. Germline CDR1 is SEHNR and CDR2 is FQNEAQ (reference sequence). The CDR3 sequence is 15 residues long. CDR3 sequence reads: CASSFIGPGLETQYF. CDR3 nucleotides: TGTGCCAGCAGCTTTATTGGGCCGGGATTAGAGACCCAGTACTTC.

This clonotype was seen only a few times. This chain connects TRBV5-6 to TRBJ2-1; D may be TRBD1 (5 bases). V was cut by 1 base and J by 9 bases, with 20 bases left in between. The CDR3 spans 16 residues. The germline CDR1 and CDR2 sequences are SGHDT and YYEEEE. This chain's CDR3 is CASSLWQGSTAIEQFF. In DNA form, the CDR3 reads TGTGCCAGCAGCTTGTGGCAGGGTAGCACTGCGATTGAGCAGTTCTTC.

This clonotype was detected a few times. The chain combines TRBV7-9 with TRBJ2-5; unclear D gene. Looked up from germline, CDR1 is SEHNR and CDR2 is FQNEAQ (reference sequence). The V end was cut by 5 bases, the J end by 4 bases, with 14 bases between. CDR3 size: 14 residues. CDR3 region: CASSARTSVETQYF. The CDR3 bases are TGTGCCAGCAGCGCTCGGACCTCGGTAGAGACCCAGTACTTC.

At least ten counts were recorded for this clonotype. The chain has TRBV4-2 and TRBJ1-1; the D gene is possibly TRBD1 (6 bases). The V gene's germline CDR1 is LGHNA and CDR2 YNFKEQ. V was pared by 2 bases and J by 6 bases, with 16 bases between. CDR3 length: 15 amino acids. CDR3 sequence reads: CASSQSLQGTPEAFF. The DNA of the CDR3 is TGTGCCAGCAGCCAATCTCTCCAGGGGACCCCTGAAGCTTTCTTT.

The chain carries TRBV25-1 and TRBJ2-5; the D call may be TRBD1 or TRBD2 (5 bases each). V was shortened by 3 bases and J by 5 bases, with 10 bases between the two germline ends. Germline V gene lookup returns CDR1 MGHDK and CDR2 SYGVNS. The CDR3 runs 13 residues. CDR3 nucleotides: TGTGCCAGCAGTGATTCCTGGGGGGAGACCCAGTACTTC. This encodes CASSDSWGETQYF.

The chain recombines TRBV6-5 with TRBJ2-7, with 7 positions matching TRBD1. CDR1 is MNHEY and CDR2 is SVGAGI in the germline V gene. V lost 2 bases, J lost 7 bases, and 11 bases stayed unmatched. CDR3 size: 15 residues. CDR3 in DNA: TGTGCCAGCAGTTACCGCTACGGACAGGTCTCTGAGCAGTACTTC. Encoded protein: CASSYRYGQVSEQYF.

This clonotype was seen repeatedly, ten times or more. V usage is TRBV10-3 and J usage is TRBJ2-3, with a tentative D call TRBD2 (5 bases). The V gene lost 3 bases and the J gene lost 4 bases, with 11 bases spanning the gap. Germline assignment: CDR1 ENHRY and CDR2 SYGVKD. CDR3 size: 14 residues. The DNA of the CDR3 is TGTGCCATCAGTGAAAGCTACGGGGCAGATACGCAGTATTTT. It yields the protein CAISESYGADTQYF.

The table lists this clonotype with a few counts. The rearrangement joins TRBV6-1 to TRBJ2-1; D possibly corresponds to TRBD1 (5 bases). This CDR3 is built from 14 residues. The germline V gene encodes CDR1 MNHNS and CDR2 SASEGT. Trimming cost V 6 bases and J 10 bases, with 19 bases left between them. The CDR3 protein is CASSPISGNSEQFF. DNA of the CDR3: TGTGCCAGCAGCCCAATTTCAGGGAATTCCGAGCAGTTCTTC.